These T cell receptor beta chains were read from a single sample in a study of shared clonotypes between healthy human individuals. The protocol was immunoSEQ multiplex PCR, while the TCRdb copy is restricted to in-frame clones and leaves out a portion. This table has about 490,000 clones, about 82% appearing once. Sequenced input: PBMCs. The receptors derive from a woman aged 40 to 50 in good health. Some clones in this sample may be carry-over from other donors' samples. The CDR3 runs from the conserved cysteine through the conserved F or W. A D gene is named only where the DNA matches it firmly. Where a row states a size, it is once, few, many or the class of an expanded clone; other rows omit it.

abundance,v_gene,d_gene,j_gene,CDR3aa,CDR3nt
once,TRBV10-3,NA,TRBJ2-1,CAISVQFNEQFF,TGTGCCATCAGTGTACAGTTCAATGAGCAGTTCTTC
NA,TRBV6-1,TRBD2,TRBJ2-1,CATGTSEYNEQFF,TGTGCCACAGGGACTAGCGAGTACAATGAGCAGTTCTTC
few,TRBV11-2,TRBD2,TRBJ2-1,CASSFSGRENEQFF,TGTGCCAGCAGCTTTAGCGGGAGGGAAAATGAGCAGTTCTTC
once,TRBV5-1,TRBD1,TRBJ1-3,CASSLAGQHYSGNTIYF,TGCGCCAGCAGCTTGGCGGGACAGCACTACTCTGGAAACACCATATATTTT
few,TRBV5-3,TRBD1,TRBJ1-2,CARSLSGTGLYHF,TGTGCCAGAAGCTTGTCCGGGACAGGGCTCTACCACTTC
NA,TRBV7-2,TRBD2,TRBJ2-1,CASSLIGGTSWGEQFF,TGTGCCAGCAGCCTTATAGGAGGGACTAGTTGGGGTGAGCAGTTCTTC
NA,TRBV28,TRBD1,TRBJ2-7,CASSPTGENYEQYF,TGTGCCAGCAGTCCTACAGGGGAGAATTACGAGCAGTACTTC
many,TRBV10-3,NA,TRBJ2-7,CAISPWRDTPYEQYF,TGTGCCATCAGCCCCTGGCGGGATACACCCTACGAGCAGTACTTC
few,TRBV7-8,TRBD2,TRBJ2-5,CASSLWASGSQETQYF,TGTGCCAGCAGCTTATGGGCTAGCGGCAGCCAAGAGACCCAGTACTTC
NA,TRBV7-9,NA,TRBJ1-1,CASSLDPGGAFF,TGTGCCAGCAGCTTAGACCCGGGTGGAGCTTTCTTT
NA,TRBV28,NA,TRBJ1-3,CASSGGGGPRVGNTIYF,TGTGCCAGCAGTGGAGGAGGCGGGCCCCGTGTAGGAAACACCATATATTTT
NA,TRBV2,NA,TRBJ2-1,CASRNRTESSYNEQFF,TGTGCCAGCAGGAACCGGACTGAGAGCTCCTACAATGAGCAGTTCTTC
NA,TRBV7-2,TRBD2,TRBJ2-1,CASSLDEGLAGNQFF,TGTGCCAGCAGCTTAGATGAGGGACTAGCGGGAAACCAGTTCTTC
NA,TRBV4-3,TRBD2,TRBJ2-1,CASSQDGGRGHNEQFF,TGCGCCAGCAGCCAAGACGGCGGGAGGGGACACAATGAGCAGTTCTTC
NA,TRBV5-4,NA,TRBJ2-3,CASSLEGTDTQYF,TGTGCCAGCAGCTTGGAGGGCACAGATACGCAGTATTTT
NA,TRBV5-1,TRBD1,TRBJ2-5,CASSLGQGAETQYF,TGCGCCAGCAGCCTGGGACAGGGGGCAGAGACCCAGTACTTC
NA,TRBV11-2,NA,TRBJ2-7,CASNLDRSHYEQYF,TGTGCCAGCAACTTAGATCGATCCCACTACGAGCAGTACTTC
NA,TRBV13,NA,TRBJ1-1,CASSPGRLTEAFF,TGTGCCAGCAGTCCAGGGAGGTTGACTGAAGCTTTCTTT
NA,TRBV14,NA,TRBJ1-2,CASSQRGTDYGYTF,TGTGCCAGCAGCCAACGGGGCACCGACTATGGCTACACCTTC
NA,TRBV9,NA,TRBJ2-1,CASSVAARGTYNEQFF,TGTGCCAGCAGCGTAGCTGCTAGAGGCACCTACAATGAGCAGTTCTTC
NA,TRBV29-1,NA,TRBJ2-6,CSVVFFGSAAGANVLTF,TGCAGCGTTGTATTTTTCGGTTCAGCTGCTGGGGCCAACGTCCTGACTTTC
NA,TRBV9,NA,TRBJ2-7,CASSTHSESSYEQYF,TGTGCCAGCAGCACACATAGCGAGAGCTCCTACGAGCAGTACTTC
few,TRBV28,NA,TRBJ2-1,CASSPQARDKGDEQFF,TGTGCCAGCAGTCCCCAGGCCCGGGACAAAGGCGATGAGCAGTTCTTC
once,TRBV10-3,TRBD2,TRBJ2-5,CAISDRGREGETQYF,TGTGCCATCAGTGATCGAGGGAGGGAGGGAGAGACCCAGTACTTC
many,TRBV6-5,NA,TRBJ1-1,CASRPSHTEAFF,TGTGCCAGCAGACCCTCACACACTGAAGCTTTCTTT
NA,TRBV5-7,NA,TRBJ1-1,CASSLVPGTIGAFF,TGTGCCAGCAGCCTGGTGCCAGGGACGATTGGAGCTTTCTTT
few,TRBV29-1,TRBD2,TRBJ2-1,CSVIYLAGDVNEQFF,TGCAGCGTGATCTACCTAGCGGGAGACGTCAATGAGCAGTTCTTC
NA,TRBV5-5,TRBD1,TRBJ1-2,CASSYRQGGVNYGYTF,TGTGCCAGCAGCTATCGACAGGGAGGTGTGAACTATGGCTACACCTTC
NA,TRBV6-6,NA,TRBJ2-7,CASSYDGTSYEQYF,TGTGCCAGCAGTTACGATGGTACCTCCTACGAGCAGTACTTC
many,TRBV2,NA,TRBJ1-2,CASRPGDKGYGYTF,TGTGCCAGCAGACCAGGGGACAAGGGTTATGGCTACACCTTC
NA,TRBV15,TRBD1,TRBJ2-7,CATSRGQGRYEQYF,TGTGCCACCAGCAGGGGACAGGGTCGGTACGAGCAGTACTTC
once,TRBV18,TRBD2,TRBJ2-1,CASSPPPAGTEQFF,TGTGCCAGCTCACCACCGCCAGCGGGGACGGAGCAGTTCTTC
NA,TRBV27,NA,TRBJ2-2,CASSLYSGELFF,TGTGCCAGCAGTTTATACTCCGGGGAGCTGTTTTTT
NA,TRBV5-4,NA,TRBJ1-2,CASNPTGVYGYTF,TGTGCCAGCAATCCAACAGGAGTATATGGCTACACCTTC
NA,TRBV11-2,TRBD2,TRBJ2-1,CASSFGLVNEQFF,TGTGCCAGCAGCTTCGGACTAGTCAATGAGCAGTTCTTC
NA,TRBV6-1,NA,TRBJ1-3,CASSSLGPGNTIYF,TGTGCCAGCAGTTCGCTAGGGCCAGGAAACACCATATATTTT
NA,TRBV5-4,TRBD1,TRBJ1-4,CASSLDRDRAAEKLFF,TGTGCCAGCAGCTTAGACAGGGATCGAGCGGCTGAAAAACTGTTTTTT
NA,TRBV6-5,TRBD1,TRBJ2-5,CASSNRQGLETQYF,TGTGCCAGCAGTAACAGACAGGGGTTGGAGACCCAGTACTTC
NA,TRBV5-4,NA,TRBJ2-1,CASSRGSGPYNEQFF,TGTGCCAGCAGCCGCGGTTCGGGACCATACAATGAGCAGTTCTTC
NA,TRBV28,NA,TRBJ2-1,CASSFSGHRSEYSYNEQFF,TGTGCCAGCAGTTTCTCCGGCCACCGTAGCGAGTACTCCTACAATGAGCAGTTCTTC
NA,TRBV6-6,NA,TRBJ1-2,CASSSGYGYTF,TGTGCCAGCAGTTCAGGGTATGGCTACACCTTC
once,TRBV7-9,TRBD1,TRBJ1-1,CASSLPSRGQARNTEAFF,TGTGCCAGCAGCTTACCCTCCCGAGGACAGGCCCGCAACACTGAAGCTTTCTTT
NA,TRBV29-1,NA,TRBJ2-1,CSPPIDNPPGDEQFF,TGCAGCCCACCCATCGACAATCCTCCTGGCGATGAGCAGTTCTTC
once,TRBV7-8,NA,TRBJ1-2,CASSSRGGGGYGYTF,TGTGCCAGCAGCTCTAGGGGGGGCGGGGGCTATGGCTACACCTTC
NA,TRBV18,NA,TRBJ1-2,CASLRDRQEGSYTF,TGTGCCAGCCTTCGCGATCGGCAGGAGGGAAGTTACACCTTC
once,TRBV11-2,NA,TRBJ2-3,CASSLGGDTQYF,TGTGCCAGCAGCTTAGGGGGAGATACGCAGTATTTT
NA,TRBV9,TRBD1,TRBJ2-1,CASSGERQGWNEQFF,TGTGCCAGCAGCGGAGAGAGACAGGGTTGGAATGAGCAGTTCTTC
NA,TRBV5-1,NA,TRBJ2-5,CASSSNPGREETQYF,TGCGCCAGCAGCTCGAACCCCGGACGGGAAGAGACCCAGTACTTC
NA,TRBV6-5,TRBD2,TRBJ2-7,CASSTRRAGAGEQYF,TGTGCCAGCAGTACTCGGAGGGCGGGAGCTGGGGAGCAGTACTTC
NA,TRBV7-2,NA,TRBJ2-1,CASSLDWPSYNEQFF,TGTGCCAGCAGCCTAGATTGGCCCTCCTACAATGAGCAGTTCTTC
few,TRBV7-9,NA,TRBJ1-2,CASSLGGAYYGYTF,TGTGCCAGCAGCTTAGGCGGGGCCTACTATGGCTACACCTTC
NA,TRBV5-1,TRBD2,TRBJ2-1,CASSPLTSGRGNEQFF,TGCGCCAGCAGCCCCCTGACTAGCGGGAGAGGAAATGAGCAGTTCTTC
many,TRBV7-3,TRBD2,TRBJ2-3,CASSFLAAGGRADTQYF,TGTGCCAGCAGTTTCTTGGCAGCGGGAGGGAGGGCAGATACGCAGTATTTT
NA,TRBV4-2,TRBD2,TRBJ2-7,CASSLGTSGNYEQYF,TGTGCCAGCAGCCTCGGGACTAGCGGGAACTACGAGCAGTACTTC
many,TRBV30,TRBD2,TRBJ2-5,CAWSPGLAEETQYF,TGTGCCTGGAGCCCTGGACTAGCTGAAGAGACCCAGTACTTC
NA,TRBV2,NA,TRBJ2-3,CASSEVDTQYF,TGTGCCAGCAGTGAGGTAGATACGCAGTATTTT
NA,TRBV10-3,NA,TRBJ1-4,CAISGDTEKLFF,TGTGCCATCAGTGGGGATACGGAGAAACTGTTTTTT
NA,TRBV30,NA,TRBJ2-7,CAWGGADEQYF,TGTGCCTGGGGCGGGGCAGATGAGCAGTACTTC
NA,TRBV21-1,NA,TRBJ2-7,CASSKLAGQGEDSYEQYF,TGTGCCAGCAGCAAATTGGCGGGACAGGGGGAGGACTCCTACGAGCAGTACTTC